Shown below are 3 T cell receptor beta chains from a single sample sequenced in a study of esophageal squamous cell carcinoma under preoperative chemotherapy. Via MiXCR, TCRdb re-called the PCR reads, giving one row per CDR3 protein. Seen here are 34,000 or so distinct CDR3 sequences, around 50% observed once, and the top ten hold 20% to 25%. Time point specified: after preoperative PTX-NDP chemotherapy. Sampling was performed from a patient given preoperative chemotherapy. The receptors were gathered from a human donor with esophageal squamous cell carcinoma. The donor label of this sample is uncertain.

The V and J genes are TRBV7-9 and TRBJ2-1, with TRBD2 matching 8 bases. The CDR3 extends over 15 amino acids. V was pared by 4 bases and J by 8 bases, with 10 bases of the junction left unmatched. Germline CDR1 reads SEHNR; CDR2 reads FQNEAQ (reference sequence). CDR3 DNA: TGTGCCAGCAGCTCGGGGGGGCAGGGTTCCGATGAGCAGTTCTTC. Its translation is CASSSGGQGSDEQFF.

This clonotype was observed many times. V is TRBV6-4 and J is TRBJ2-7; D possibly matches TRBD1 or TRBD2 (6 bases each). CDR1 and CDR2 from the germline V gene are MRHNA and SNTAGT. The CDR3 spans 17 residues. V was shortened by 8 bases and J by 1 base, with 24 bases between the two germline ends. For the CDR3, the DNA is TGTGCCAGCTTAGATTCGATATCGGAGGGGGGTTCCTACGAGCAGTACTTC. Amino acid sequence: CASLDSISEGGSYEQYF.

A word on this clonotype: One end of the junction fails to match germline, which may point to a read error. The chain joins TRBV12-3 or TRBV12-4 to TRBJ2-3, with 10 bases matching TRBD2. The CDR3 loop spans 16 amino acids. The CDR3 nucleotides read TGTGCCAGCAGTGCCTCTAGCGGGGGCGGCAAAGACACGCAGTATTTC. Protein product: CASSASSGGGKDTQYF.